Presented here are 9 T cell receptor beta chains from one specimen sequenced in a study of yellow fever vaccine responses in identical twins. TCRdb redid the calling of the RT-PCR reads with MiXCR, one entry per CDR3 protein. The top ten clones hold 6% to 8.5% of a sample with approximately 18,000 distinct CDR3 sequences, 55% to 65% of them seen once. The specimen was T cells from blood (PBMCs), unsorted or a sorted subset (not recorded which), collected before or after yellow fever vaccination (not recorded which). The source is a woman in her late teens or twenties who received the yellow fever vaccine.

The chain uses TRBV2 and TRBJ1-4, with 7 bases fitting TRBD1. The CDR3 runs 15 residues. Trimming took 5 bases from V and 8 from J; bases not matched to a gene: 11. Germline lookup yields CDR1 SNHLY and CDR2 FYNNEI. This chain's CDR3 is CASSSFRGTSEKLFF. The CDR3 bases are TGTGCCAGCAGTTCCTTCAGGGGGACGTCCGAAAAACTGTTTTTT.

CDR3 in DNA: TGCGCCAGCAGCCCGAATCCGCTTACCTCTGGGGCCAACGTCCTGACTTTC. Its translation is CASSPNPLTSGANVLTF. The chain joins TRBV5-1 to TRBJ2-6; D remains ambiguous. From germline, CDR1 is SGHRS and CDR2 YFSETQ. The germline V and J ends were trimmed by 4 bases and 0 bases, with 14 bases remaining between them. CDR3 length: 17 residues.

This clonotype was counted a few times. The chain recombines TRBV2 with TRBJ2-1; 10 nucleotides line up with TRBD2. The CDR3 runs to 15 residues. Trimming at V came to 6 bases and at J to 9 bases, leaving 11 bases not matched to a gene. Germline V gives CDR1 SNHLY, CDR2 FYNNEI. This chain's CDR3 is CASRSLIAGGSEQFF. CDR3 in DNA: TGTGCCAGCAGGTCTCTGATAGCGGGAGGAAGTGAGCAGTTCTTC.

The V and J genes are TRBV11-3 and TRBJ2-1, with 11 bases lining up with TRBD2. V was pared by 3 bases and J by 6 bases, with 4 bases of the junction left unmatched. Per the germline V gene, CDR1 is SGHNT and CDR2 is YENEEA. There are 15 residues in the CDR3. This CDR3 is CASSFLAGGRNEQFF. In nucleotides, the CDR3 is TGTGCCAGCAGCTTCTTAGCGGGAGGGCGCAATGAGCAGTTCTTC.

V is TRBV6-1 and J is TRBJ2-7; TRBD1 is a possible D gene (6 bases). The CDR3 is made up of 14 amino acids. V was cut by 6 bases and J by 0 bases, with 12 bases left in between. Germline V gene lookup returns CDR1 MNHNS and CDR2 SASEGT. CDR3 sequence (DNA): TGTGCCAGCAGATCCGACAGGACCTCCTACGAGCAGTACTTC. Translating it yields CASRSDRTSYEQYF.

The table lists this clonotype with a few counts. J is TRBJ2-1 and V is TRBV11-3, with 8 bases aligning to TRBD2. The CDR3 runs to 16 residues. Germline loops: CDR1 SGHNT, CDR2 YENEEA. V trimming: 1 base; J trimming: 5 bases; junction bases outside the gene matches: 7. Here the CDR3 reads CASSLALLAGNNEQFF. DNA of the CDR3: TGTGCCAGCAGCTTAGCTCTCCTAGCGGGCAACAATGAGCAGTTCTTC.

The CDR3 coding sequence is TGCGCCAGCCGAAATCGGGGGAATTCACCCCTCCACTTT. Its translation: CASRNRGNSPLHF. V usage is TRBV10-2 and J usage is TRBJ1-6; perhaps TRBD1 as D (5 bases). Germline values: CDR1 WSHSY, CDR2 SAAADI. This CDR3 is 13 amino acids long. Deletions cut 8 bases from V and 7 bases from J, with 12 bases between.

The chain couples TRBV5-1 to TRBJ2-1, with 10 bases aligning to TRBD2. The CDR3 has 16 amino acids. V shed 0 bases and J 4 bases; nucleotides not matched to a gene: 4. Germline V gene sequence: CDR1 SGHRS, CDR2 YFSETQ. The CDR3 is CASSLGGSGRYNEQFF. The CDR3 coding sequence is TGCGCCAGCAGCTTGGGTGGTAGCGGGAGGTACAATGAGCAGTTCTTC.

The CDR3 DNA reads TGCAGTGCTAGGCGGGGGTCTACTAGGGCTAGACAAAATGAGCAGTTCTTC. Protein: CSARRGSTRARQNEQFF. The V gene is TRBV20-1, the J gene TRBJ2-1; 7 nucleotides align to TRBD2. V trimming: 3 bases; J trimming: 7 bases; junction bases outside the gene matches: 18. This CDR3 region has 17 residues. Germline CDR1 and CDR2: DFQATT and SNEGSKA (reference sequence).